Listed here are 8 T cell receptor beta chains from one sample, sequenced in a study of blood T cell repertoires in COVID-19. TCRdb keeps only in-frame clones here, not all; method: immunoSEQ multiplex PCR. The data hold around 52,000 clones, with around 80% observed a single time. The specimen was peripheral blood. The origin of the receptors is a woman older than 75 with acute or convalescent COVID-19.

With respect to this clone: The same CDR3 also results from other DNA sequences found in this sample. The chain recombines TRBV7-9 with TRBJ2-7, with 8 positions matching TRBD1. V was pared by 5 bases and J by 4 bases, with 1 base of the junction left unmatched. In germline, CDR1 is SEHNR, CDR2 FQNEAQ (reference sequence). The CDR3 totals 12 residues. The CDR3 loop is CASSGQGYEQYF. CDR3 coding DNA: TGTGCCAGCAGCGGACAGGGATACGAGCAGTACTTC.

This clone was counted a single time. CDR3 sequence (DNA): TGTGCCAGCAGCCCGAGGACAGGGCTGAACACTGAAGCTTTCTTT. This codes for CASSPRTGLNTEAFF. V usage is TRBV11-2 and J usage is TRBJ1-1, with TRBD1 matching 8 bases. The germline V gene encodes CDR1 SGHAT and CDR2 FQNNGV. There are 15 residues in the CDR3. V lost 5 bases and J lost 0; bases outside the gene matches: 5.

This clone was seen a few times. This chain links TRBV27 with TRBJ2-7, with D tentatively TRBD1 (6 bases). The CDR3 runs to 13 residues. Germline V gene lookup returns CDR1 MNHEY and CDR2 SMNVEV (reference sequence). V was pared by 6 bases and J by 6 bases, with 15 bases between. The CDR3: CASRRYRAGEQYF. CDR3 nucleotide sequence: TGTGCCAGCAGAAGATACAGGGCGGGCGAGCAGTACTTC.

J is TRBJ2-5 and V is TRBV5-1; no definite D call. The V end lost 3 bases, the J end lost 5 bases, and 11 bases lay between the germline ends. The germline CDR1 and CDR2 sequences are SGHRS and YFSETQ. The CDR3 contains 13 residues. The DNA for the CDR3 is TGCGCCAGCAGCTCTGACATTAGTGAGACCCAGTACTTC. It codes for CASSSDISETQYF.

The CDR3 DNA reads as TGCGCCAGCAGCCCGCAGGGGGGAGACTATGGCTACACCTTC. Amino acids: CASSPQGGDYGYTF. The J gene is TRBJ1-2, the V gene TRBV5-1, with 7 bases that match TRBD1. Germline CDR1 reads SGHRS; CDR2 reads YFSETQ. The junction had 6 bases not matched to a gene; V was cut back by 4 bases and J by 3 bases. The CDR3 sequence is 14 residues long. The entire variable domain, with the rest obtained from reference TRBV5-1 and TRBJ1-2, is as follows: KAGVTQTPRYLIKTRGQQVTLSCSPISGHRSVSWYQQTPGQGLQFLFEYFSETQRNKGNFPGRFSGRQFSNSRSEMNVSTLELGDSALYLCASSPQGGDYGYTFGSGTRLTVV.

The chain uses TRBV19 and TRBJ2-1, with D perhaps TRBD2 (5 bases). Trimming stripped 0 bases from V and 7 bases from J, with 7 bases between. Per the germline V gene, CDR1 is LNHDA and CDR2 is SQIVND (reference sequence). CDR3 length: 13 amino acids. As DNA, the CDR3 is TGTGCCAGTAGTATAGAATCGGGGAATGAGCAGTTCTTC. This encodes CASSIESGNEQFF.

The chain joins TRBV9 to TRBJ1-1; no reliable D call. The CDR3 spans 13 residues. Germline assignment: CDR1 SGDLS and CDR2 YYNGEE. Trimming left V 2 bases short and J 3 bases short, with 8 bases between. CDR3 amino acids: CASSVRAHTEAFF. CDR3 bases: TGTGCCAGCAGCGTGAGGGCCCACACTGAAGCTTTCTTT.

The chain recombines TRBV6-5 with TRBJ1-5, with 7 bases matching TRBD1. The CDR3 loop spans 14 amino acids. V shed 2 bases, J shed 4 bases, and the junction held 2 bases outside the gene matches. CDR1 is MNHEY and CDR2 is SVGAGI in the germline V gene. The CDR3 here is CASSYDRVNQPQHF. In DNA form, the CDR3 reads TGTGCCAGCAGTTACGACAGGGTAAATCAGCCCCAGCATTTT.